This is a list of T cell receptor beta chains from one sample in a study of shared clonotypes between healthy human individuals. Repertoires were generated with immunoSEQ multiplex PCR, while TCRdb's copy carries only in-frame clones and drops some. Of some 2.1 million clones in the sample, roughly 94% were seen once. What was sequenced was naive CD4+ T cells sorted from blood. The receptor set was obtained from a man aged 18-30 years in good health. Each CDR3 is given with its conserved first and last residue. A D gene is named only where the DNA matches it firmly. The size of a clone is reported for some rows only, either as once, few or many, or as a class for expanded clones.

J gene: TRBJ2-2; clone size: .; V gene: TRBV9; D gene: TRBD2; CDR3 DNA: TGTGCCAGCAGCGTTACCTTAACTAGCGTGAACACCGGGGAGCTGTTTTTT; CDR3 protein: CASSVTLTSVNTGELFF
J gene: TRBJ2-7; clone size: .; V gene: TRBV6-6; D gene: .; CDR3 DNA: TGTGCCAGCAGATCCGACAGTCCATACGAGCAGTACTTC; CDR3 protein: CASRSDSPYEQYF
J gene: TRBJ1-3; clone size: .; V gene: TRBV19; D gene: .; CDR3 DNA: TGTGCCAGTAGTTTGGGTCGGAAAGGAAACACCATATATTTT; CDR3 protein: CASSLGRKGNTIYF
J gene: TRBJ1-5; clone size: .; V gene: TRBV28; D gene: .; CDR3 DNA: TGTGCCAGCCGGAAGAATCAGCCCCAGCATTTT; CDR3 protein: CASRKNQPQHF
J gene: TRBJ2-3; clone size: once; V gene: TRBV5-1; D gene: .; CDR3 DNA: TGCGCCAGCAGCTCCAACACATACACAGATACGCAGTATTTT; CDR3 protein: CASSSNTYTDTQYF
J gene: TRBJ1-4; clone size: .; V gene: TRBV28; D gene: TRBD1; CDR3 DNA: TGTGCCAGCAGTTTTGACGGGACAGCGGGCGAAAAACTGTTTTTT; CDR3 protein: CASSFDGTAGEKLFF
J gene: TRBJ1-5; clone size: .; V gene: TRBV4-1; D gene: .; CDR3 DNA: TGCGCCAGCAGCCACGGGGGGGGCGGTAATGGCAATCAGCCCCAGCATTTT; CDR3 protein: CASSHGGGGNGNQPQHF
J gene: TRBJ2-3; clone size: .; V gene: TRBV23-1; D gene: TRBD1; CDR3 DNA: TGCGCCAGCAGCCCCCCTGGACAGGGTGGGGACACAGATACGCAGTATTTT; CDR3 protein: CASSPPGQGGDTDTQYF
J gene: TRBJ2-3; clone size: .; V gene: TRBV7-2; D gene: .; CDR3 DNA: TGTGCCAGCAGCTTAGAGCGGGACAATACGCAGTATTTT; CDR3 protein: CASSLERDNTQYF
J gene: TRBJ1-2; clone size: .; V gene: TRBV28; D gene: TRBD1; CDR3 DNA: TGTGCCAGCAGCTGGGCCGGGACAGGGGATAGGGGCTATGGCTACACCTTC; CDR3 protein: CASSWAGTGDRGYGYTF
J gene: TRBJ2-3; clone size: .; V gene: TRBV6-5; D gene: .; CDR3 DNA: TGTGCCAGCAGTTACAAGCTTTCGGGGAACACAGATACGCAGTATTTT; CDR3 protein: CASSYKLSGNTDTQYF
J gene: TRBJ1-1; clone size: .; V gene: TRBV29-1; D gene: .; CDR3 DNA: TGCAGCGTTGAAGCCCTAAACAGGGCTTTTGGCACTGAAGCTTTCTTT; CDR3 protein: CSVEALNRAFGTEAFF
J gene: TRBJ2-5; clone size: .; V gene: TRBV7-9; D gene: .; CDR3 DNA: TGTGCCAGCAGCTTTAGCGATCCCCCCAGGACCCAGTACTTC; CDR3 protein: CASSFSDPPRTQYF
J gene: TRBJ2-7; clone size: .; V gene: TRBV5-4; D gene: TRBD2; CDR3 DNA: TGTGCCAGCAGCTCCCCGAGCGGGGGAGACTACGAGCAGTACTTC; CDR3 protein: CASSSPSGGDYEQYF
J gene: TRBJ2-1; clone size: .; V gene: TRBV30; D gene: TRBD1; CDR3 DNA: TGTGCCTTTGACAGGGGGCATGAGCAGTTCTTC; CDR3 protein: CAFDRGHEQFF
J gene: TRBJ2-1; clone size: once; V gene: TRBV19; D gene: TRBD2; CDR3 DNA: TGTGCCAGTAGTATGCGAGTCGGCGGGAGGGCCGGTAATGAGCAGTTCTTC; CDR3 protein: CASSMRVGGRAGNEQFF
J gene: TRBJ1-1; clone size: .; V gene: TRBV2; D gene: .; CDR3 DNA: TGTGCCAGCAGCCTCAGACAGGCAGCGAACACTGAAGCTTTCTTT; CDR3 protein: CASSLRQAANTEAFF
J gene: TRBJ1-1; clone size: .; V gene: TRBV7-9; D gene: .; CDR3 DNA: TGTGCCAGCAGCCACCTTCGGAGAGGGGAGAACACTGAAGCTTTCTTT; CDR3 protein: CASSHLRRGENTEAFF
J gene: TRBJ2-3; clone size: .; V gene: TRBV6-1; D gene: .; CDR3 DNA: TGTGCCAGCAGTACCCTTCAGTATACGCAGTATTTT; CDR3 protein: CASSTLQYTQYF
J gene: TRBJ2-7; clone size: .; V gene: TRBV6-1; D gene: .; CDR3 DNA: TGTGCCAGCAGAGAGGGGGGATCCTACGAGCAGTACTTC; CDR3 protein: CASREGGSYEQYF
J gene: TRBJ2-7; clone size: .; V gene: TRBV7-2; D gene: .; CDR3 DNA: TGTGCCAGCAGTCGATCCTACGAGCAGTACTTC; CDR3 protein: CASSRSYEQYF
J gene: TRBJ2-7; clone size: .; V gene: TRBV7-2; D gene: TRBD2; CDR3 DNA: TGTGCCAGCAGCTTAGCTTTAGCGGGATCCTACGAGCAGTACTTC; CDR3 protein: CASSLALAGSYEQYF
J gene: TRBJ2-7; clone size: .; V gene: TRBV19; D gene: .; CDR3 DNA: TGTGCCAGTAGTATAGGGACGGTTCAGGATCAGCAGTACTTC; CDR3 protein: CASSIGTVQDQQYF